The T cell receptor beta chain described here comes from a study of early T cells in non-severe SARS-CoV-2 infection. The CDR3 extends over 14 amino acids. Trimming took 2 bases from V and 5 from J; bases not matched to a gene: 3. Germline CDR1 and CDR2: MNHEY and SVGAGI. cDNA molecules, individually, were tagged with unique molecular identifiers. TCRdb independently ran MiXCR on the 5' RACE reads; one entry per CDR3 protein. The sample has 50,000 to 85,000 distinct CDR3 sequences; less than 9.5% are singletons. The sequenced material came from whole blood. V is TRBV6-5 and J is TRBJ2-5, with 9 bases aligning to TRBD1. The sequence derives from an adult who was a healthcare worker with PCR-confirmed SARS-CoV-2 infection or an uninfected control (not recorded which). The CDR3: CASSYGQGSETQYF. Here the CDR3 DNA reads TGTGCCAGCAGTTACGGACAGGGGTCCGAGACCCAGTACTTC.